The 22 T cell receptor beta chains listed next were all sequenced from one sample in a study of kidney transplant recipient with SARS-CoV-2 infection. TCRdb reprocessed the reads with MiXCR, giving one entry per CDR3 protein. This sample yields 200,000 to 300,000 distinct CDR3 sequences, of which more than 25% are seen a single time; 7% to 8% belongs to the top ten. The material was a blood sample, obtained at baseline and between days 110 and 120 from a kidney transplant recipient. The receptors come from a male patient between 25 and 39 years old who had COVID-19 and was a kidney transplant recipient. Among the T cells, some may be from the graft donor.

A remark on this clonotype: A single base separates this from a much larger clone, so it may be a read error. The V and J genes are TRBV7-9 and TRBJ1-4; 7 bases line up with TRBD1. From germline, CDR1 is SEHNR and CDR2 FQNEAQ (reference sequence). The CDR3 sequence is 15 residues long. Unmatched junction bases numbered 7, after V lost 9 bases and J lost 0 bases. The CDR3 spells CASTGGGATNEKLFF. The CDR3 nucleotides read TGTGCCAGTACGGGAGGGGGCGCAACTAATGAAAAACTGTTTTTT.

This clonotype was counted many times. The J gene is TRBJ2-7, the V gene TRBV29-1; tentatively, D is TRBD1 (5 bases). CDR1 is SQVTM and CDR2 is ANQGSEA in the germline V gene. Trimming removed 4 bases at V and 0 bases at J, with 10 bases between. The CDR3 has 13 residues. The CDR3 DNA is TGCAGCGTTGGACAGTTCAGCTCCTACGAGCAGTACTTC. Translation gives CSVGQFSSYEQYF.

This clonotype was recorded many times. The chain employs TRBV13 and TRBJ1-3; D perhaps matches TRBD1 (5 bases). The CDR3 is 16 amino acids. Trimming removed 0 bases from V and 0 bases from J, with 9 bases in between. CDR1 and CDR2 (germline): PRHDT, FYEKMQ (reference sequence). The CDR3 is CASSLGPGGSGNTIYF. In DNA, the CDR3 is TGTGCCAGCAGCTTAGGCCCCGGGGGCTCTGGAAACACCATATATTTT.

With respect to this clonotype: A read error is possible here, since a much larger clone lies one base away. CDR3: CASGFFHDREADGYTF. The DNA for the CDR3 is TGTGCCAGCGGTTTTTTTCATGACAGGGAGGCGGATGGCTACACCTTC. The J gene is TRBJ1-2, the V gene TRBV28, with 7 positions matching TRBD1. The CDR3 is 16 amino acids. Germline lookup yields CDR1 MDHEN and CDR2 SYDVKM.

Comments on this clonotype: A much larger clone sits a single nucleotide away, making a read error possible. The chain employs TRBV30 and TRBJ1-5; TRBD1 is a possible D gene (5 bases). The V end lost 5 bases, the J end lost 10 bases, and 12 bases lay between the germline ends. This CDR3 comprises 11 residues. Germline CDR1 reads GTSNPN; CDR2 reads SVGIG (reference sequence). The CDR3 loop reads CAWGITGPQHF. The CDR3 region has the DNA TGTGCCTGGGGTATAACAGGACCCCAGCATTTT.

This clonotype was recorded many times. The V call is TRBV5-6, the J call TRBJ2-7, with D possibly TRBD2 on 5 matching bases. Trimming stripped 2 bases from V and 2 bases from J, with 14 bases between. The CDR3 is made up of 15 amino acids. Looked up from germline, CDR1 is SGHDT and CDR2 is YYEEEE. CDR3 sequence (DNA): TGTGCCAGCAGCTTAGGGCGGGCCTCTGCCTACGAGCAGTACTTC. Its translation: CASSLGRASAYEQYF.

This clonotype was detected ten times or more. The chain is built from TRBV5-5 and TRBJ1-6; D call uncertain. Germline loops: CDR1 SGHKS, CDR2 YYEKEE (reference sequence). This CDR3 is built from 14 residues. Trimming stripped 3 bases from V and 6 bases from J, with 10 bases between. The CDR3 nucleotides read TGTGCCAGCAGCTCCTCCGATTTTAATTCACCCCTCCACTTT. This gives the protein CASSSSDFNSPLHF. The full variable domain, rest sourced from reference TRBV5-5 and TRBJ1-6, is DAGVTQSPTHLIKTRGQQVTLRCSPISGHKSVSWYQQVLGQGPQFIFQYYEKEERGRGNFPDRFSARQFPNYSSELNVNALLLGDSALYLCASSSSDFNSPLHFGNGTRLTVT.

There are many counts of this clonotype. The chain joins TRBV2 to TRBJ1-6, with 7 positions matching TRBD1. V dropped 5 bases and J dropped 7; count of bases not matched to a gene: 8. CDR1 is SNHLY, CDR2 FYNNEI, per germline. CDR3 length equals 15 residues. CDR3 in amino acids: CASSQPGQSNSPLHF. The CDR3 DNA follows: TGTGCCAGCAGTCAGCCGGGACAGTCGAATTCACCCCTCCACTTT.

Comment on this clonotype: A much more abundant neighbour one base away suggests this may be a read error. The CDR3 loop reads CTTSIGNYGYTF. CDR3 nucleotide sequence: TGTACCACCAGCATTGGAAACTATGGCTACACCTTC. The J gene is TRBJ1-2, the V gene TRBV15; D gene uncertain. The V gene's germline CDR1 is LNHNV and CDR2 YYDKDF (reference sequence). This CDR3 region has 12 residues.

To note about this clonotype: A much larger clone differs by one base, so this may be a read error. The rearrangement joins TRBV7-6 to TRBJ2-2; D may correspond to TRBD1 or TRBD2 (6 bases each). CDR1 is SGHVS and CDR2 is FNYEAQ in the germline V gene. The CDR3 contains 15 residues. CDR3 residues: CAGRPTGRSVGELFF. CDR3 nucleotides: TGTGCCGGCAGACCTACAGGGAGGTCTGTCGGGGAGCTGTTTTTT.

As regards this clonotype: This may be a read error: a much more frequent sequence differs by one nucleotide. The chain employs TRBV6-1 and TRBJ1-2; TRBD1 might be the D (5 bases). This CDR3 is built from 14 residues. Germline V CDR1 and CDR2: MNHNS, SASEGT. The CDR3 here is CASSDPTDPYGFTF. As DNA, the CDR3 is TGTGCCAGCAGTGATCCGACAGACCCATATGGCTTCACCTTC.

This clonotype was counted once. A read error is possible here, since a much larger clone lies one base away. This chain connects TRBV30 to TRBJ1-2, with D uncertain. Trimming cost V 5 bases and J 4 bases, with 23 bases left between them. Germline lookup yields CDR1 GTSNPN and CDR2 SVGIG (reference sequence). This CDR3 is 16 amino acids long. The CDR3 DNA follows: TGTGCCTGGTACTCAAATCGTTATAGAAAGACCTATGGCTACACCTTC. Translated, it gives CAWYSNRYRKTYGYTF. Using reference TRBV30 and TRBJ1-2 for the parts outside the CDR3, the full variable domain is SQTIHQWPATLVQPVGSPLSLECTVEGTSNPNLYWYRQAAGRGLQLLFYSVGIGQISSEVPQNLSASRPQDRQFILSSKKLLLSDSGFYLCAWYSNRYRKTYGYTFGSGTRLTVV.

Worth noting for this clonotype: A read error may explain this, as a much larger clone is one base away. The J gene is TRBJ1-5, the V gene TRBV28, with D possibly TRBD1 on 6 matching bases. This CDR3 is 16 amino acids long. V was pared by 5 bases and J by 0 bases, with 14 bases between. Germline assignment: CDR1 MDHEN and CDR2 SYDVKM. The DNA for the CDR3 is TGTGCCAGCAGTGTGAGACAGGTTAATAGCAATCAGCCCCAGCATTTT. It specifies CASSVRQVNSNQPQHF.

Concerning this clonotype itself: A clone one base away is much larger, so this may be a read error. The V and J genes are TRBV19 and TRBJ1-2, with 11 positions matching TRBD1. This CDR3 is 14 amino acids long. Germline values: CDR1 LNHDA, CDR2 SQIVND (reference sequence). CDR3 in amino acids: CASSAEDRGHGHTF. Here the CDR3 DNA reads TGTGCCAGTAGTGCCGAGGACAGGGGGCATGGCCACACCTTC.

Remarks on this clonotype: Being one base from a much bigger clone, this may be a read error. This chain joins TRBV7-7 and TRBJ1-2, with D unclear. Trimming took off 5 bases at V and 7 bases at J, with 26 bases between the two ends. This CDR3 region has 17 residues. Germline values: CDR1 SSHAT, CDR2 FNYEAQ (reference sequence). CDR3 nucleotides: TGTGCCAGCAGCAACACCAATAAGTGCCGAAAGACCTGTGGCTACACCTTC. Protein: CASSNTNKCRKTCGYTF. The full variable domain, completed using reference TRBV7-7 and TRBJ1-2, is GAGVSQSPRYKVTKRGQDVTLRCDPISSHATLYWYQQALGQGPEFLTYFNYEAQPDKSGLPSDRFSAERPEGSISTLTIQRTEQRDSAMYRCASSNTNKCRKTCGYTFGSGTRLTVV.

Notes on this clonotype: Since a much larger clone is just one base distant, this may be a read error. The chain combines TRBV24-1 with TRBJ2-5; TRBD2 matches at 8 bases. The CDR3 covers 16 residues. In germline, CDR1 is KGHDR, CDR2 SFDVKD. After removal of 9 bases from V and 4 bases from J, the junction contained 15 bases not matched to a gene. CDR3 protein: CATGAPPGLEGETQYF. The CDR3 coding sequence is TGTGCCACCGGTGCTCCCCCGGGACTAGAAGGAGAGACCCAGTACTTC.

This clonotype was found many times. The chain joins TRBV7-6 to TRBJ1-2; no reliable D call. There are 17 residues in the CDR3. Germline V gene sequence: CDR1 SGHVS, CDR2 FNYEAQ. Trimming left V 5 bases short and J 4 bases short, with 23 bases between. CDR3 region: CASSRVPESRKTYGYTF. In DNA, the CDR3 is TGTGCCAGCAGCCGGGTCCCTGAATCTCGAAAGACCTATGGCTACACCTTC. Full variable domain (rest looked up from reference TRBV7-6 and TRBJ1-2): GAGVSQSPRYKVTKRGQDVALRCDPISGHVSLYWYRQALGQGPEFLTYFNYEAQQDKSGLPNDRFSAERPEGSISTLTIQRTEQRDSAMYRCASSRVPESRKTYGYTFGSGTRLTVV.

Note on this clonotype: With a much larger clone just one base away, this may be a read error. V gene TRBV7-3 combines with J gene TRBJ2-1, with TRBD1 identical over 9 bases. The tail of the sequence fits TRBJ2-3 better, so the J call may be wrong. In germline, CDR1 is SGHTA, CDR2 FQGTGA. The CDR3 has 19 residues. Here the CDR3 reads CTSSFLIPQGQGRIDTQYF. The CDR3 bases are TGTACCAGCAGCTTTTTAATCCCTCAGGGACAGGGTAGGATAGATACGCAGTATTTT.

This clonotype was seen repeatedly, ten times or more. The rearrangement joins TRBV20-1 to TRBJ2-7, with a tentative D call TRBD2 (5 bases). Between the trimmed V and J ends, which lost 3 bases and 1 base, there was a span of 13 bases. The germline V gene encodes CDR1 DFQATT and CDR2 SNEGSKA (reference sequence). CDR3 size: 14 residues. The CDR3 protein is CSASRGHNSYEQYF. For the CDR3, the DNA is TGCAGTGCTAGTCGGGGTCACAATTCCTACGAGCAGTACTTC.

This clonotype has at least ten counts. This sequence joins TRBV6-5 and TRBJ1-2, with TRBD1 matching over 8 bases. Losses at the gene ends were 6 bases for V and 4 bases for J; bases not matched to a gene: 7. Germline CDR1 MNHEY, CDR2 SVGAGI. CDR3 length equals 14 residues. CDR3 sequence reads: CASRSGGASYGYTF. The CDR3, as DNA: TGTGCCAGCAGATCAGGGGGCGCTTCCTATGGCTACACCTTC.

A remark on this clonotype: A junction end diverges from the germline sequence, so it may reflect a read error. This chain joins TRBV3-1 and TRBJ2-2; D perhaps matches TRBD2 (5 bases). Germline CDR1 and CDR2: LGHDT and YNNKEL (reference sequence). The CDR3 is 18 amino acids. The CDR3 DNA is TGTGCCAACAGCCGTGGAGGTCCCATTTCAGGCTTGACCGGGGAGCTGTTTTTT. Its translation is CANSRGGPISGLTGELFF.

This clonotype was observed many times. The chain recombines TRBV7-3 with TRBJ1-2; D perhaps matches TRBD1 (6 bases). Germline loops: CDR1 SGHTA, CDR2 FQGTGA. V gave up 1 base and J gave up 4 bases, with 25 bases separating them. This CDR3 comprises 19 residues. The CDR3 here is CASSLRIDLQDSSSYGYTF. CDR3 DNA: TGTGCCAGCAGCTTAAGAATAGATCTACAGGACAGTTCTAGCTATGGCTACACCTTC.